The 28 T cell receptor beta chains below were found in one sample sequenced in a study of OX40 agonist ivuxolimab in advanced cancers. The method was immunoSEQ multiplex PCR; TCRdb's version includes in-frame clones alone and lacks a portion of them. The repertoire has approximately 120,000 clones, 85% to 95% of them found once; the top ten carry 0.8% to 1%. Source: CD4+ or CD8+ T cells sorted from blood, taken in a trial of the OX40 agonist ivuxolimab. The receptor source for this set is an adult with an advanced solid tumor such as melanoma, head and neck, liver or kidney cancer.

This clone was seen only a few times. The CDR3 here is CASSLASGGTNTQYF. The CDR3 DNA is TGTGCCAGCAGCTTGGCCAGCGGGGGGACAAATACGCAGTATTTT. V and J are TRBV5-8 and TRBJ2-3; 9 bases align to TRBD2. From germline, CDR1 is SGHTS and CDR2 YDEGEE. This CDR3 region has 15 residues. The J segment lost 7 bases and the V segment lost 0 bases, leaving 6 bases of the junction unmatched.

This chain joins TRBV18 and TRBJ1-5, with D unresolved. Trimming left V 5 bases short and J 6 bases short, with 23 bases between. CDR1 KGHSH and CDR2 LQKENI come from the germline V gene. This CDR3 spans 17 amino acids. This chain's CDR3 is CASSSGEERVVGQPQHF. The CDR3 DNA reads TGTGCCAGCTCATCCGGGGAAGAAAGGGTGGTCGGTCAGCCCCAGCATTTT.

The chain couples TRBV30 to TRBJ1-2; unclear D gene. CDR1 is GTSNPN, CDR2 SVGIG, per germline (reference sequence). The V and J ends lost 0 bases and 7 bases respectively, with 6 bases between them. The CDR3 consists of 11 residues. The CDR3 DNA reads TGTGCCTGGAGTGTAGAGGGTGGCTACACCTTC. This sequence encodes CAWSVEGGYTF.

This clone was observed once. The rearrangement links TRBV6-5 to TRBJ2-1, with TRBD1 matching 7 bases. This CDR3 has 14 amino acids. Per the germline V gene, CDR1 is MNHEY and CDR2 is SVGAGI. Unmatched junction bases numbered 4, after V lost 1 base and J lost 7 bases. This CDR3 reads CASSYWDSRNEQFF. CDR3 DNA: TGTGCCAGCAGTTACTGGGACAGCCGTAATGAGCAGTTCTTC.

Here the CDR3 reads CASSLGMQLSVEQYF. The CDR3 coding sequence is TGCGCCAGCAGCTTGGGGATGCAGTTGTCGGTAGAGCAGTACTTC. The V gene is TRBV5-1, the J gene TRBJ2-7; D unclear. CDR1 and CDR2 from the germline V gene are SGHRS and YFSETQ. V was clipped by 0 bases and J by 7 bases, with 17 bases between them. The CDR3 spans 15 residues.

The CDR3 sequence is CASSLRGEDTQYF. Written as DNA, the CDR3 is TGTGCCAGTAGTCTTCGAGGAGAAGATACGCAGTATTTT. This chain uses TRBV19 with TRBJ2-3; D remains ambiguous. Germline-derived CDR1 and CDR2 are LNHDA and SQIVND (reference sequence). The V end lost 5 bases, the J end lost 5 bases, and 11 bases lay between the germline ends. The CDR3 contains 13 residues.

The chain is built from TRBV10-3 and TRBJ1-1, with D unclear. This CDR3 has 12 residues. The V end was cut by 3 bases, the J end by 3 bases, with 5 bases between. Germline CDR1 is ENHRY and CDR2 is SYGVKD. The CDR3 spells CAISDRDTEAFF. CDR3 DNA sequence: TGTGCCATCAGTGATCGGGACACTGAAGCTTTCTTT.

V gene TRBV6-5 combines with J gene TRBJ2-5; TRBD1 matches at 8 bases. This CDR3 contains 14 residues. V was clipped by 2 bases and J by 2 bases; unmatched bases: 1. Germline CDR1 is MNHEY and CDR2 is SVGAGI. The CDR3 DNA reads as TGTGCCAGCAGTTACAACAGGGGGCAAGAGACCCAGTACTTC. It specifies CASSYNRGQETQYF.

The V call is TRBV14, the J call TRBJ2-7; 13 nucleotides align to TRBD2. The CDR3 extends over 17 amino acids. Losses at the gene ends were 1 base for V and 0 bases for J; bases not matched to a gene: 3. Per germline, CDR1 SGHDN and CDR2 FVKESK. The CDR3 nucleotides are TGTGCCAGCAGCCAAGGAGGACTAGCGGGAGTCTCCTACGAGCAGTACTTC. This sequence encodes CASSQGGLAGVSYEQYF.

This rearrangement joins TRBV7-9 to TRBJ2-2, with D unresolved. The V and J ends lost 5 bases and 5 bases respectively, with 9 bases between them. The CDR3 loop spans 13 amino acids. Germline V CDR1 and CDR2: SEHNR, FQNEAQ (reference sequence). The CDR3 nucleotides are TGTGCCAGCAGCCAGGTTCTTACCGGGGAGCTGTTTTTT. The encoded protein is CASSQVLTGELFF.

The chain carries TRBV19 and TRBJ2-7, with D possibly TRBD1 on 6 matching bases. This CDR3 comprises 16 residues. The V end lost 1 base, the J end lost 0 bases, and 13 bases lay between the germline ends. Germline V gene lookup returns CDR1 LNHDA and CDR2 SQIVND (reference sequence). CDR3 protein: CASSIGAGTLSYEQYF. The CDR3 DNA is TGTGCCAGTAGTATAGGGGCCGGGACACTCTCCTACGAGCAGTACTTC.

The V gene is TRBV7-6, the J gene TRBJ2-3; TRBD1 agrees at 8 bases. Germline CDR1 SGHVS, CDR2 FNYEAQ. The junction had 7 bases not matched to a gene; V was cut back by 2 bases and J by 6 bases. The CDR3 covers 15 residues. The CDR3 is CASSLTQGAGDTQYF. CDR3 DNA sequence: TGTGCCAGCAGCTTAACCCAGGGGGCGGGGGATACGCAGTATTTT.

This clone was seen once. The chain employs TRBV2 and TRBJ2-3, with a tentative D call TRBD1 (5 bases). Deletions cut 5 bases from V and 1 base from J, with 10 bases between. CDR1 and CDR2 (germline): SNHLY, FYNNEI. This CDR3 contains 14 residues. As DNA, the CDR3 is TGTGCCAGCAGTCGCCTAGGGGGCACAGATACGCAGTATTTT. Translation: CASSRLGGTDTQYF. Based on the CDR3 plus reference TRBV2 and TRBJ2-3, the full variable domain is EPEVTQTPSHQVTQMGQEVILRCVPISNHLYFYWYRQILGQKVEFLVSFYNNEISEKSEIFDDQFSVERPDGSNFTLKIRSTKLEDSAMYFCASSRLGGTDTQYFGPGTRLTVL.

This chain connects TRBV14 to TRBJ2-1, with unresolved D. This CDR3 has 15 residues. Looked up from germline, CDR1 is SGHDN and CDR2 is FVKESK. The germline V and J ends were trimmed by 1 base and 2 bases, with 9 bases remaining between them. DNA of the CDR3: TGTGCCAGCAGCCAAGCTCAAGGCACCTACAATGAGCAGTTCTTC. Residues: CASSQAQGTYNEQFF.

CDR3 amino acids: CASSVVNRGGTQYF. The CDR3 DNA sequence: TGTGCCAGCAGCGTAGTGAACAGGGGGGGGACCCAGTACTTC. The rearrangement links TRBV9 to TRBJ2-5; perhaps TRBD1 as D (8 bases). Per the germline V gene, CDR1 is SGDLS and CDR2 is YYNGEE. The CDR3 length is 14 residues. V was shortened by 0 bases and J by 7 bases, with 13 bases between the two germline ends.

This chain links TRBV6-5 with TRBJ1-5, with TRBD1 identical over 7 bases. Trimming removed 2 bases from V and 6 bases from J; junction bases left unmatched: 7. The length of the CDR3 is 15 residues. CDR1 is MNHEY, CDR2 SVGAGI, per germline. The CDR3 nucleotides are TGTGCCAGCAGTTACAACAGGGGATTCGGTCAGCCCCAGCATTTT. This gives the protein CASSYNRGFGQPQHF.

This chain connects TRBV18 to TRBJ1-1; D is ambiguous. CDR3 length: 13 residues. V lost 0 bases and J 5 bases, leaving 7 bases between the germline ends. CDR1 and CDR2 from the germline V gene are KGHSH and LQKENI. The CDR3 region is CASSPPGRTEAFF. The CDR3 nucleotides are TGTGCCAGCTCACCACCAGGGAGGACTGAAGCTTTCTTT.

The chain employs TRBV19 and TRBJ2-2, with 8 nucleotides matching TRBD1. V lost 5 bases, J lost 7 bases, and 3 bases stayed unmatched. Germline assignment: CDR1 LNHDA and CDR2 SQIVND (reference sequence). This CDR3 has 13 amino acids. The CDR3 region has the DNA TGTGCCAGTAGTGTACAGGGGGTCGGGGAGCTGTTTTTT. The encoded protein is CASSVQGVGELFF.

The chain links TRBV28 to TRBJ2-5; 9 bases are shared with TRBD1. Germline CDR1 reads MDHEN; CDR2 reads SYDVKM. The CDR3 is 14 residues long. The V and J ends lost 4 bases and 2 bases, in that order; junction bases with no gene match: 2. As DNA, the CDR3 is TGTGCCAGCAGTTCAGGACAGGGGCAAGAGACCCAGTACTTC. Protein: CASSSGQGQETQYF.

The gene calls are TRBV5-1 and TRBJ2-7; D is possibly TRBD2 (6 bases). Germline V CDR1 and CDR2: SGHRS, YFSETQ. Trimming left V 5 bases short and J 6 bases short, with 18 bases between. This CDR3 spans 14 amino acids. CDR3 DNA: TGCGCCAGCAGACGTGCCGGGACTCCATCCGAGCAGTACTTC. Encoded protein: CASRRAGTPSEQYF.

V and J are TRBV7-2 and TRBJ2-2; 10 bases are shared with TRBD2. Germline V gene sequence: CDR1 SGHTA, CDR2 FQGNSA. This CDR3 is built from 16 residues. V shed 5 bases and J 1 base; nucleotides not matched to a gene: 4. The DNA of the CDR3 is TGTGCCAGCAGCCCCATAGCGGGAGGGAACACCGGGGAGCTGTTTTTT. Amino acid sequence: CASSPIAGGNTGELFF.

This rearrangement joins TRBV4-2 to TRBJ2-1; TRBD2 matches at 8 bases. Trimming cost V 5 bases and J 9 bases; bases outside gene matches: 18. The germline V gene has CDR1 LGHNA and CDR2 YNFKEQ. The CDR3 spans 17 residues. CDR3: CASSAGLPGGPLGEQFF. The CDR3 DNA reads TGTGCCAGCAGCGCCGGACTACCGGGAGGGCCTTTGGGTGAGCAGTTCTTC.

The chain couples TRBV28 to TRBJ2-7, with 10 bases aligning to TRBD2. CDR1 and CDR2 from the germline V gene are MDHEN and SYDVKM. This CDR3 comprises 15 residues. The V gene end was trimmed by 7 bases and the J gene end by 2 bases; junction bases not matched to a gene: 8. For the CDR3, the DNA is TGTGCCAGCACCCGGACTAGCGGAGCTCCCTACGAGCAGTACTTC. Translation gives CASTRTSGAPYEQYF.

CDR3 sequence: CASSDGSSYEQYF. The CDR3, as DNA: TGCGCCAGCAGTGATGGCAGCTCCTACGAGCAGTACTTC. This sequence joins TRBV10-2 and TRBJ2-7; D gene uncertain. Trimming took off 3 bases at V and 0 bases at J, with 6 bases between the two ends. There are 13 residues in the CDR3. CDR1 is WSHSY and CDR2 is SAAADI in the germline V gene.

J is TRBJ2-2 and V is TRBV7-9; 10 bases fit TRBD2. Germline V gene lookup returns CDR1 SEHNR and CDR2 FQNEAQ (reference sequence). CDR3 length: 17 amino acids. With V trimmed by 1 base and J by 0 bases, 2 bases remained unmatched. In DNA, the CDR3 is TGTGCCAGCAGCTTAGTTGGACTAGCGGCGAACACCGGGGAGCTGTTTTTT. Its protein is CASSLVGLAANTGELFF.

The chain recombines TRBV9 with TRBJ1-2, with D possibly matching TRBD1 (6 bases). Per the germline V gene, CDR1 is SGDLS and CDR2 is YYNGEE. The CDR3 contains 13 residues. V gave up 0 bases and J gave up 4 bases, with 7 bases separating them. The CDR3 region has the DNA TGTGCCAGCAGCGTAGACAGGGCCTATGGCTACACCTTC. Its protein is CASSVDRAYGYTF.

This clone was seen a few times. The rearrangement uses TRBV30 and TRBJ1-1; D not resolved. There are 12 residues in the CDR3. V was pared by 0 bases and J by 6 bases, with 8 bases between. Germline V CDR1 and CDR2: GTSNPN, SVGIG (reference sequence). CDR3: CAWSVEEAEAFF. In DNA form, the CDR3 reads TGTGCCTGGAGTGTCGAGGAGGCTGAAGCTTTCTTT.

CDR3 sequence (DNA): TGTGCCAGCATCACCCGGGGGGGGGCCGGTGGCTACACCTTC. Its translation is CASITRGGAGGYTF. The rearrangement joins TRBV28 to TRBJ1-2, with a possible D match to TRBD1 (6 bases). The CDR3 spans 14 residues. Looked up from germline, CDR1 is MDHEN and CDR2 is SYDVKM. Trimming took 7 bases from V and 7 from J, leaving 19 bases between them.